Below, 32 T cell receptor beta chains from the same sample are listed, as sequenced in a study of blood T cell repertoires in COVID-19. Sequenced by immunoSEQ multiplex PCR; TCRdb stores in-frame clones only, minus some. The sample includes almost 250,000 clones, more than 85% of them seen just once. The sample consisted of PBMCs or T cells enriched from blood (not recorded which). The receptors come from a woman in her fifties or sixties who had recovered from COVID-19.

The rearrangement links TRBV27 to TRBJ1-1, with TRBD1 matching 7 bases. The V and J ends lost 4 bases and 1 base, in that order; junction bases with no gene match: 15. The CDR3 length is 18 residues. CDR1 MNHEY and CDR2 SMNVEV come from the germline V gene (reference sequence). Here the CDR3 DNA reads TGTGCCAGCAGTTCCTCATTTAAAACCAGGGGGGAGAACACTGAAGCTTTCTTT. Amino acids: CASSSSFKTRGENTEAFF.

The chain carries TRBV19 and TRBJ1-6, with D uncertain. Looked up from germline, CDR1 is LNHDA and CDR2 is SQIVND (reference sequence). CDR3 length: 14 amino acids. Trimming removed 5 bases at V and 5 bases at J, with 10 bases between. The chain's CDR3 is CASSPGLNNSPLHF. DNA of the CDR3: TGTGCCAGTAGTCCCGGACTTAATAATTCACCCCTCCACTTT.

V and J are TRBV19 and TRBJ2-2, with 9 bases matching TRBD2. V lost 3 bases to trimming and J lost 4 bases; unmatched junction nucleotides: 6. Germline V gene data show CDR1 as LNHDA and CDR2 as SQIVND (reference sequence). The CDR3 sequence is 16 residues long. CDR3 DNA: TGTGCCAGTAGTATGGGAGCGGGAGGACCCACCGGGGAGCTGTTTTTT. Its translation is CASSMGAGGPTGELFF.

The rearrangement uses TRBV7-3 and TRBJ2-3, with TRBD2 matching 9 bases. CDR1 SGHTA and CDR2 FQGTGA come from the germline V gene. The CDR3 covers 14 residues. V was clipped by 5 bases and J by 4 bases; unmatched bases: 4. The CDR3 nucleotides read TGTGCCAGCAGCATAGCGGGAGTGGCAGATACGCAGTATTTT. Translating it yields CASSIAGVADTQYF.

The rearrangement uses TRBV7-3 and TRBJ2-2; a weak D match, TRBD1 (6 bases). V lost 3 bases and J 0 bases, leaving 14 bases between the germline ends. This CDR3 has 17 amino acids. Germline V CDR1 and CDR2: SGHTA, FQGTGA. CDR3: CASSFESGGSNTGELFF. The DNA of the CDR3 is TGTGCCAGCAGCTTTGAATCTGGGGGCTCGAACACCGGGGAGCTGTTTTTT.

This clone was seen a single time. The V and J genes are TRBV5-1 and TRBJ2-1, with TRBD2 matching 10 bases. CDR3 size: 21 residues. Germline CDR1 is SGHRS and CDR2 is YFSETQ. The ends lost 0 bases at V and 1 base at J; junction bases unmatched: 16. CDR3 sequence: CASSLGSGLAVYLGSYNEQFF. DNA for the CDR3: TGCGCCAGCAGCTTGGGGTCCGGACTAGCGGTCTACCTAGGATCCTACAATGAGCAGTTCTTC.

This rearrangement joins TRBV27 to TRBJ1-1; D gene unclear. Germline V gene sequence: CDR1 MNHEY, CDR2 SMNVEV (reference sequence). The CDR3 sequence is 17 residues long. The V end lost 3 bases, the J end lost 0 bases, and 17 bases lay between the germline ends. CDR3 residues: CASSFRLVRRMNTEAFF. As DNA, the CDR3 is TGTGCCAGCAGTTTCAGGCTGGTTCGTCGCATGAACACTGAAGCTTTCTTT.

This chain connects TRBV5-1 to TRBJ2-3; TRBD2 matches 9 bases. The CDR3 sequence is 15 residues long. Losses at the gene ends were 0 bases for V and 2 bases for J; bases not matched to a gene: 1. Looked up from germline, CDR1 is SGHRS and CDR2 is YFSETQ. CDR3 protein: CASSLASGATDTQYF. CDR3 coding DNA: TGCGCCAGCAGCTTGGCTAGCGGGGCCACAGATACGCAGTATTTT.

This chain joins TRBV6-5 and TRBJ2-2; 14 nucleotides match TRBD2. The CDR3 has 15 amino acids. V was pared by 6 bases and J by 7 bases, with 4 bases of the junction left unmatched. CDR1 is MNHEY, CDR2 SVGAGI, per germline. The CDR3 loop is CASRGLAGEIGELFF. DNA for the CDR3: TGTGCCAGCAGGGGACTAGCGGGAGAGATCGGGGAGCTGTTTTTT.

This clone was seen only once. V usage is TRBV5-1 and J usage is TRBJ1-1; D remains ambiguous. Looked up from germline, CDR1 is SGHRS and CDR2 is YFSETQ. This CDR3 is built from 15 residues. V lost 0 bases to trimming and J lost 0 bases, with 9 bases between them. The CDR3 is CASSLVGSLNTEAFF. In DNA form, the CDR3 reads TGCGCCAGCAGCTTGGTTGGCAGTCTGAACACTGAAGCTTTCTTT. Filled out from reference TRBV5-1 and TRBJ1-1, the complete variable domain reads KAGVTQTPRYLIKTRGQQVTLSCSPISGHRSVSWYQQTPGQGLQFLFEYFSETQRNKGNFPGRFSGRQFSNSRSEMNVSTLELGDSALYLCASSLVGSLNTEAFFGQGTRLTVV.

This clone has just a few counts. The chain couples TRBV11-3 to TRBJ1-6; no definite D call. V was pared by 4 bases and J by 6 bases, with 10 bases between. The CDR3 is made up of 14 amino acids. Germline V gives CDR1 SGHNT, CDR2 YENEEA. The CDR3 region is CASSSGGLNSPLHF. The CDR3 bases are TGTGCCAGCAGCTCCGGCGGACTTAATTCACCCCTCCACTTT.

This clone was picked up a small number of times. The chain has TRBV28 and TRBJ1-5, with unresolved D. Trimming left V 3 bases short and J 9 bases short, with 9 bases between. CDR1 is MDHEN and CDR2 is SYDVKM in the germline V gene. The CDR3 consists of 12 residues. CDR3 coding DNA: TGTGCCAGCAGTTTTGGGCTGCGGCCCCAGCATTTT. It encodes CASSFGLRPQHF.

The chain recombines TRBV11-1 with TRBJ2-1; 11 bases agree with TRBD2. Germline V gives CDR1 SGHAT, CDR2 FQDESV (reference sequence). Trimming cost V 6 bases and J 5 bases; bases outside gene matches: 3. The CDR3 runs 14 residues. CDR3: CASRMTSGNNEQFF. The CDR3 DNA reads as TGTGCCAGCAGAATGACTAGCGGGAACAATGAGCAGTTCTTC.

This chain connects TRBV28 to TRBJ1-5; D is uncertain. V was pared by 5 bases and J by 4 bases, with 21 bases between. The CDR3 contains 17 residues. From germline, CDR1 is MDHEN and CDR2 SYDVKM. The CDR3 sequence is CASSPLLKTTENQPQHF. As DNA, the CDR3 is TGTGCCAGCAGTCCCCTCCTGAAAACCACGGAGAATCAGCCCCAGCATTTT.

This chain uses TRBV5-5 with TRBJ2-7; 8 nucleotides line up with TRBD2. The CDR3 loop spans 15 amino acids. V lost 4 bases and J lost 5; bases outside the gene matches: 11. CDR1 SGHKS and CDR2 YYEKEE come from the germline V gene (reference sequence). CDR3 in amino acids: CASSGGLAFVDEQYF. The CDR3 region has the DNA TGTGCCAGCAGCGGAGGACTAGCATTCGTGGACGAGCAGTACTTC.

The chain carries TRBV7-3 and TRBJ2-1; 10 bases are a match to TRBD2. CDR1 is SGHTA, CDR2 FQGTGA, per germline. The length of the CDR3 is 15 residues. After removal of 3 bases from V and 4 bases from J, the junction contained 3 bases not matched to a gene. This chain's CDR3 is CASSLGLAPYNEQFF. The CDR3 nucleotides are TGTGCCAGCAGCTTGGGACTAGCGCCATACAATGAGCAGTTCTTC. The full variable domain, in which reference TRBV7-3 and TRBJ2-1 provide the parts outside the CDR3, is GAGVSQTPSNKVTEKGKYVELRCDPISGHTALYWYRQSLGQGPEFLIYFQGTGAADDSGLPNDRFFAVRPEGSVSTLKIQRTERGDSAVYLCASSLGLAPYNEQFFGPGTRLTVL.

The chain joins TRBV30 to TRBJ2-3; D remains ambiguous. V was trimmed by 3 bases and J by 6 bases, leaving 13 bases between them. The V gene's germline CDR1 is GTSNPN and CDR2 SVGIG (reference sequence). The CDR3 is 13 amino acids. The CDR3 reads CAWRARGVDTQYF. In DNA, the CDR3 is TGTGCCTGGAGAGCAAGAGGAGTCGATACGCAGTATTTT.

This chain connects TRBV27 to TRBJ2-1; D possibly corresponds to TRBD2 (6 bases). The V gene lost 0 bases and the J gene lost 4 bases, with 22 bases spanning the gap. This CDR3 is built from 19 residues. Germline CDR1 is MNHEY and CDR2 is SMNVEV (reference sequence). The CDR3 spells CASSLSNPIRGLTYNEQFF. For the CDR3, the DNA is TGTGCCAGCAGTTTATCCAACCCTATCCGGGGACTTACTTACAATGAGCAGTTCTTC.

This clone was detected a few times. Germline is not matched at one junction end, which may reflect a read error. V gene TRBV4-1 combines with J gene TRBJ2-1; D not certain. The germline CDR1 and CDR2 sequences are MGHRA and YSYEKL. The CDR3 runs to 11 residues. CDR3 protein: CASNQGVEQFF. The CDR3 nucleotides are TGCGCCAGCAACCAAGGAGTTGAGCAGTTCTTC.

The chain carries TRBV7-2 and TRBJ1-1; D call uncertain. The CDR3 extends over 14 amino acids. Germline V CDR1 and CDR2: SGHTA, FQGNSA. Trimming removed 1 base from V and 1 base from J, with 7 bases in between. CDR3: CASSLGTWNTEAFF. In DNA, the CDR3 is TGTGCCAGCAGCTTAGGCACATGGAACACTGAAGCTTTCTTT.

The CDR3 region is CASSQNRDRVNSPLHF. CDR3 DNA sequence: TGTGCCAGCAGCCAGAATCGGGACAGGGTTAATTCACCCCTCCACTTT. This rearrangement joins TRBV5-5 to TRBJ1-6; 9 bases are shared with TRBD1. The CDR3 totals 16 residues. The germline gives CDR1 SGHKS, CDR2 YYEKEE (reference sequence). The ends lost 4 bases at V and 6 bases at J; junction bases unmatched: 8.

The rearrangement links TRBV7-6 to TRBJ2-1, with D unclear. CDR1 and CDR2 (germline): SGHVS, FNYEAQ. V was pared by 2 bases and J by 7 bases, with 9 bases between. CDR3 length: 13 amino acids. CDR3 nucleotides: TGTGCCAGCAGCTTATCCCCCCTGAATGAGCAGTTCTTC. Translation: CASSLSPLNEQFF.

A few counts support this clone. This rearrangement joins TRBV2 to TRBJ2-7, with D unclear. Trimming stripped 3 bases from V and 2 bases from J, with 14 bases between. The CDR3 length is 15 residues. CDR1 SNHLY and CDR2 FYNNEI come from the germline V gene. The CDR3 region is CASSDEVLSAYEQYF. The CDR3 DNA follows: TGTGCCAGCAGTGATGAGGTCCTCTCCGCCTACGAGCAGTACTTC.

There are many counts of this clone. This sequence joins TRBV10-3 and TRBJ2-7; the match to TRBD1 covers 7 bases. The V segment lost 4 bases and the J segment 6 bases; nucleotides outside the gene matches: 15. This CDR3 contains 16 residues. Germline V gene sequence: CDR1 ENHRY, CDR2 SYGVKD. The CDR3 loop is CAISVHQGVKSGEQYF. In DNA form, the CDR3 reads TGTGCCATCAGTGTACACCAGGGGGTGAAGAGTGGCGAGCAGTACTTC.

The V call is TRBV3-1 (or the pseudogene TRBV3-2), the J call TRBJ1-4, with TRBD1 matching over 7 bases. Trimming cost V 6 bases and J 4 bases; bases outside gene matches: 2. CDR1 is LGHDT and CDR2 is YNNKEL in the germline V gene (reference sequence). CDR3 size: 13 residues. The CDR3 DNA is TGTGCCAGCAGTGGGACAGATAATGAAAAACTGTTTTTT. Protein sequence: CASSGTDNEKLFF.

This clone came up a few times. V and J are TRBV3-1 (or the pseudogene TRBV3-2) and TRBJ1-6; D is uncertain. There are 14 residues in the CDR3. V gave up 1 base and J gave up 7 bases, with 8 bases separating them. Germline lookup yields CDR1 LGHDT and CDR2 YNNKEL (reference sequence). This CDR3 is CASSQVAENSPLHF. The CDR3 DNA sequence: TGTGCCAGCAGCCAAGTTGCGGAAAATTCACCCCTCCACTTT.

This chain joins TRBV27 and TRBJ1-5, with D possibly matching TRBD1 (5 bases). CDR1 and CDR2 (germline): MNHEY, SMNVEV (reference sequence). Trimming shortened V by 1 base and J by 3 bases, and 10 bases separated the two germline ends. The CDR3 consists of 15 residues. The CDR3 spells CASSLLGGDNQPQHF. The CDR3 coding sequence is TGTGCCAGCAGTTTATTAGGAGGGGACAATCAGCCCCAGCATTTT.

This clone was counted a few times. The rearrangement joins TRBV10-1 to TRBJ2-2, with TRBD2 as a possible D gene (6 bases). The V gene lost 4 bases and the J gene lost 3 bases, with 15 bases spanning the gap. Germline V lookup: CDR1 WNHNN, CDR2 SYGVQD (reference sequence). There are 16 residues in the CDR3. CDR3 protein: CASSGEAGIDTGELFF. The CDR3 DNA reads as TGCGCCAGCAGTGGCGAGGCGGGAATCGACACCGGGGAGCTGTTTTTT.

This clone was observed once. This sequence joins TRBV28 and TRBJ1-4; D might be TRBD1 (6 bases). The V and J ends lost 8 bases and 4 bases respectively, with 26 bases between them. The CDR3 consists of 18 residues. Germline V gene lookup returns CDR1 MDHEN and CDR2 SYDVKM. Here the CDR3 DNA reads TGTGCCAGCCGAAATCACCCGGGTTCAGGGGCACTTAATGAAAAACTGTTTTTT. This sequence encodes CASRNHPGSGALNEKLFF.

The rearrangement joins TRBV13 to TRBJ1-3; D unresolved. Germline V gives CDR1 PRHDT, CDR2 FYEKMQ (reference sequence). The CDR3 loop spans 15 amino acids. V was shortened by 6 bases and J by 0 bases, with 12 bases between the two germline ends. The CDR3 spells CASSALRSSGNTIYF. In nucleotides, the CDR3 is TGTGCCAGCAGTGCGCTCCGTAGCTCTGGAAACACCATATATTTT.

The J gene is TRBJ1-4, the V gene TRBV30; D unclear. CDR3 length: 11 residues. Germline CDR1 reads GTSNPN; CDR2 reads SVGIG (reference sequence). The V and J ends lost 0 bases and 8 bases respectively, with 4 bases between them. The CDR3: CAWSVQEKLFF. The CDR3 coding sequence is TGTGCCTGGAGTGTACAAGAAAAACTGTTTTTT.

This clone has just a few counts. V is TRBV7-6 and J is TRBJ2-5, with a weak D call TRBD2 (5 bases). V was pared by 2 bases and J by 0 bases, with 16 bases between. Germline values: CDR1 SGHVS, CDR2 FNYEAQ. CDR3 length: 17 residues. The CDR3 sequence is CASSLTLSKRYQETQYF. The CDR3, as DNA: TGTGCCAGCAGCTTAACTCTTTCTAAGCGGTACCAAGAGACCCAGTACTTC.